This is a list of T cell receptor beta chains from one sample in a study of T cell repertoires in cytomegalovirus infection. TCRdb re-derived calls from the reads in MiXCR, one entry per CDR3 protein. The table includes a few hundred thousand distinct CDR3 sequences, roughly 15% detected once. The sample comprised PBMCs. These receptors were collected from a human donor in good health (CMV status not recorded). Some clones in this sample may be carry-over from other donors' samples. CDR3s include the opening cysteine and the closing phenylalanine or tryptophan. Each record gives: V gene, D gene, clone size, J gene, CDR3 protein, CDR3 DNA. D genes are given only for firm matches. Only some rows state a clone size, as once, few, many or a class for expanded clones.

>TRBV2|TRBD2|NA|TRBJ2-3
CASTGLGTDTQYF
TGTGCCAGCACTGGACTAGGAACAGATACGCAGTATTTT
>TRBV7-2|TRBD1|NA|TRBJ1-2
CASSLARGPNYGYTF
TGTGCCAGCAGCTTAGCAAGGGGGCCTAACTATGGCTACACCTTC
>TRBV2|TRBD2|NA|TRBJ2-5
CASSVGLAETQYF
TGTGCCAGCAGTGTGGGACTAGCGGAGACCCAGTACTTC
>TRBV6-5|NA|few|TRBJ2-5
CASKGGGNQYF
TGTGCCAGCAAAGGTGGGGGGAACCAGTACTTC
>TRBV6-5|NA|many|TRBJ2-7
CASSYGGLEQYF
TGTGCCAGCAGTTACGGGGGGCTCGAGCAGTACTTC
>TRBV5-6|TRBD1|NA|TRBJ2-5
CASSPGTGLRSETQYF
TGTGCCAGCAGCCCGGGGACAGGCCTGCGTTCGGAGACCCAGTACTTC
>TRBV19|NA|NA|TRBJ1-4
CASSNKGTAGREKLFF
TGTGCCAGTAGTAACAAGGGAACAGCCGGTCGTGAAAAACTGTTTTTT
>TRBV29-1|NA|NA|TRBJ1-2
CSVFYRDIHRYGYTF
TGCAGCGTTTTCTACCGGGACATCCACCGCTATGGCTACACCTTC
>TRBV7-2|TRBD1|many|TRBJ1-1
CASSAGGTENTEAFF
TGTGCCAGCAGCGCAGGAGGGACAGAGAACACTGAAGCTTTCTTT
>TRBV7-2|NA|many|TRBJ1-2
CASSLTFGRGNYGYTF
TGTGCCAGCAGCTTAACGTTCGGGCGGGGGAACTATGGCTACACCTTC
>TRBV2|NA|NA|TRBJ1-6
CASSERSDYNSPLQF
TGTGCCAGCAGTGAACGGTCCGACTATAATTCACCCCTCCAATTT
>TRBV20-1|NA|few|TRBJ1-1
CSARRQEVAFF
TGCAGTGCTAGGAGACAGGAAGTAGCTTTCTTT
>TRBV24-1|NA|many|TRBJ1-4
CATSDEGGEKLFF
TGTGCCACCAGTGATGAGGGTGGCGAAAAACTGTTTTTT
>TRBV20-1|NA|NA|TRBJ1-5
CSAHDARAYSNQPQHF
TGCAGTGCTCACGACGCGAGGGCTTATAGCAATCAGCCCCAGCATTTT
>TRBV5-4|NA|NA|TRBJ1-2
CASSLEAFYAKGYTF
TGTGCCAGCAGCTTGGAAGCGTTTTACGCCAAGGGCTACACCTTC
>TRBV5-1|TRBD1|once|TRBJ2-7
CASSLTGTGNYEQYF
TGCGCCAGCAGCTTGACCGGGACAGGGAACTACGAGCAGTACTTC
>TRBV7-2|NA|many|TRBJ1-1
CASSLVGLMNTEAFF
TGTGCCAGCAGCTTAGTGGGGCTTATGAACACTGAAGCTTTCTTT
>TRBV6-2/TRBV6-3|TRBD2|many|TRBJ2-1
CASSYSSRYPLRGGLDEQFF
TGTGCCAGCAGTTACTCGTCCAGGTACCCTTTGCGGGGGGGCTTAGATGAGCAGTTCTTC
>TRBV12-3/TRBV12-4|NA|many|TRBJ2-5
CASSLGLTNGETQYF
TGTGCCAGCAGTTTAGGGTTGACAAACGGAGAGACCCAGTACTTC
>TRBV4-2|TRBD1|few|TRBJ1-6
CASSHPRGQLSSPLHF
TGTGCCAGCAGCCACCCCAGGGGACAGTTGAGTTCACCCCTCCACTTT
>TRBV12-3/TRBV12-4|NA|many|TRBJ1-6
CASSLNWVSSYNSPLHF
TGTGCCAGCAGTTTGAATTGGGTTAGCTCCTATAATTCACCCCTCCACTTT
>TRBV7-2|NA|many|TRBJ2-2
CASSLGVRGTGELFF
TGTGCCAGCAGCTTGGGGGTTCGTGGTACCGGGGAGCTGTTTTTT
>TRBV29-1|NA|NA|TRBJ1-4
CSVGRNPNEKLFF
TGCAGCGTTGGGAGGAACCCTAATGAAAAACTGTTTTTT
>TRBV4-1|NA|NA|TRBJ2-4
CASSQDPPPGARDIQYF
TGCGCCAGCAGCCAAGACCCCCCCCCGGGGGCTAGGGACATTCAGTACTTC
>TRBV7-9|NA|few|TRBJ2-1
CASSATGGGNEQFF
TGTGCCAGCAGCGCTACAGGGGGGGGAAATGAGCAGTTCTTC
>TRBV6-1|NA|few|TRBJ1-2
CASSTRQVAGYTF
TGTGCCAGCAGTACCCGACAGGTCGCTGGCTACACCTTC
>TRBV6-1|TRBD1|NA|TRBJ2-5
CASSEMDRVQETQYF
TGTGCCAGCAGTGAAATGGACAGGGTCCAAGAGACCCAGTACTTC
>TRBV20-1|NA|few|TRBJ1-2
CSAISEGLPHYGYTF
TGCAGTGCTATTTCGGAGGGACTGCCACACTATGGCTACACCTTC
>TRBV6-6|NA|few|TRBJ1-1
CASSYSISGFEAFF
TGTGCCAGCAGTTACTCGATCTCTGGATTTGAAGCTTTCTTT
>TRBV7-2|NA|many|TRBJ2-1
CASSLVWAATSYNEQFF
TGTGCCAGCAGCTTAGTTTGGGCAGCAACCTCCTACAATGAGCAGTTCTTC
>TRBV20-1|NA|few|TRBJ1-5
CSARGRGPFNQPQHF
TGCAGTGCTCGGGGGAGGGGACCCTTCAATCAGCCCCAGCATTTT
>TRBV4-2|NA|few|TRBJ2-5
CASSPGWQGGRETQYF
TGTGCCAGCAGCCCTGGATGGCAGGGGGGGCGAGAGACCCAGTACTTC
>TRBV5-1|NA|NA|TRBJ1-1
CASSLEWGRADTEAFF
TGCGCCAGCAGCTTGGAGTGGGGGCGCGCGGACACTGAAGCTTTCTTT
>TRBV11-3|NA|few|TRBJ2-1
CASSLDPTGSEQFF
TGTGCCAGCAGCTTAGACCCGACGGGGTCTGAGCAGTTCTTC
>TRBV15|TRBD1|NA|TRBJ2-2
CATSRRDRADTGELFF
TGTGCCACCAGCAGGAGGGACAGGGCAGACACCGGGGAGCTGTTTTTT
>TRBV2|TRBD2|few|TRBJ2-7
CASSEGGGAYEQYF
TGTGCCAGCAGTGAAGGCGGGGGAGCCTACGAGCAGTACTTC
>TRBV7-2|NA|NA|TRBJ1-2
CASSLGGGILYGYTF
TGTGCCAGCAGCTTAGGAGGAGGGATATTATATGGCTACACCTTC
>TRBV5-1|NA|NA|TRBJ2-3
CASSSRVGGFTDTQYF
TGCGCCAGCAGCTCACGGGTGGGGGGATTCACAGATACGCAGTATTTT
>TRBV6-2/TRBV6-3|TRBD2|few|TRBJ2-7
CASSYSIPGEGSYEQYF
TGTGCCAGCAGTTACTCGATTCCCGGGGAGGGCTCCTACGAGCAGTACTTC
>TRBV6-2/TRBV6-3|NA|NA|TRBJ2-7
CASSPFSEQYF
TGTGCCAGCAGTCCCTTCTCCGAGCAGTACTTC
>TRBV11-2|TRBD1|many|TRBJ2-3
CASSPTGGRDTQYF
TGTGCCAGCAGCCCAACAGGGGGCCGAGATACGCAGTATTTT
>TRBV24-1|NA|NA|TRBJ2-7
CATQDRTAIVKQYF
TGTGCCACCCAAGACAGGACTGCAATTGTGAAGCAGTACTTC
>TRBV6-5|NA|many|TRBJ1-2
CASRHSRGSYGYTF
TGTGCCAGCCGTCACTCGCGGGGGAGCTATGGCTACACCTTC
>TRBV6-1|NA|few|TRBJ1-4
CASGRTGRGEKLFF
TGTGCCAGCGGGCGGACTGGGCGGGGAGAAAAACTGTTTTTT
>TRBV2|NA|NA|TRBJ2-2
CASSEMGTNTGELFF
TGTGCCAGCAGTGAAATGGGAACGAACACCGGGGAGCTGTTTTTT
>TRBV6-2/TRBV6-3|NA|once|TRBJ1-1
CASRSTASPTEAFF
TGTGCCAGCAGATCGACAGCCTCGCCCACTGAAGCTTTCTTT
>TRBV7-8|TRBD1|many|TRBJ2-5
CASRLDRGTQETQYF
TGTGCCAGCAGACTCGACAGGGGGACACAAGAGACCCAGTACTTC
>TRBV6-1|NA|NA|TRBJ1-1
CASSSGGHGAEAFF
TGTGCCAGCAGTTCCGGGGGCCATGGGGCTGAAGCTTTCTTT
>TRBV6-6|NA|NA|TRBJ1-6
CASSYGEGSPLHF
TGTGCCAGCAGTTACGGGGAGGGCTCACCCCTCCACTTT
>TRBV28|NA|few|TRBJ1-1
CASTEARGYMNTEAFF
TGTGCCAGCACCGAGGCCCGGGGCTATATGAACACTGAAGCTTTCTTT
>TRBV7-9|TRBD1|NA|TRBJ1-1
CASSLVGTGPNTEAFF
TGTGCCAGCAGCTTAGTGGGGACAGGGCCGAACACTGAAGCTTTCTTT
>TRBV4-1|TRBD2|many|TRBJ2-4
CASSQAHLAGGDIQYF
TGCGCCAGCAGCCAAGCCCATCTAGCGGGGGGAGACATTCAGTACTTC
>TRBV20-1|TRBD1|few|TRBJ1-2
CSAPRGNYGYTF
TGCAGTGCCCCCAGGGGGAACTATGGCTACACCTTC
>TRBV15|TRBD1|NA|TRBJ1-1
CATSRTRTGDEAFF
TGTGCCACCAGCAGAACGAGGACAGGGGATGAAGCTTTCTTT
>TRBV7-8|NA|many|TRBJ1-2
CASSLVSRAGYGYTF
TGTGCCAGCAGCTTAGTAAGTCGGGCTGGCTATGGCTACACCTTC
>TRBV6-2/TRBV6-3|NA|many|TRBJ2-3
CASVGGPSWHQTTDTQYF
TGTGCCAGCGTGGGCGGCCCGTCCTGGCACCAGACAACAGATACGCAGTATTTT
>TRBV20-1|TRBD2|NA|TRBJ2-1
CSAGLAGDNEQFF
TGCAGTGCTGGACTAGCGGGGGACAATGAGCAGTTCTTC
>TRBV7-9|NA|many|TRBJ1-4
CASSLGSTNEKLFF
TGTGCCAGCAGCTTGGGGTCAACTAATGAAAAACTGTTTTTT
>TRBV10-3|TRBD2|NA|TRBJ2-7
CAISESRRLAGRHSYEQYF
TGTGCCATCAGTGAGTCGAGGAGGCTAGCGGGGCGACACTCCTACGAGCAGTACTTC
>TRBV19|NA|few|TRBJ1-6
CASSDSDVGFVRGSPLHF
TGTGCCAGTAGCGATTCTGACGTTGGCTTCGTCCGGGGTTCACCCCTCCACTTT